These 21 T cell receptor beta chains were all obtained from the same sample, sequenced in a study of shared clonotypes between healthy human individuals (dated by TCRdb to the early 2020s). The library was generated by the immunoSEQ multiplex PCR assay. This is the immuneACCESS table as TCRdb keeps it, with only in-frame sequences that have V and J called. A part of the clones is gone; compared with another copy, unresolved V genes explain less than half, and the rest is unexplained. Present in this sample are fewer than 1.8 million clones, around 98.5% of which were seen just once. Together, the top ten hold about 0.35% of the sample. Sequenced material: naive CD4+ T cells sorted from blood. This sample's cell subset or site label indicates: CD45RA+ positively selected. All receptors come from a man aged 30 to 39 in good health.

V gene TRBV9 combines with J gene TRBJ2-1; 13 bases are shared with TRBD2. V dropped 0 bases and J dropped 3; count of bases not matched to a gene: 6. The V gene's germline CDR1 is SGDLS and CDR2 YYNGEE. The CDR3 has 18 amino acids. The CDR3 loop reads CASSVGLAGGIDYNEQFF. Here the CDR3 DNA reads TGTGCCAGCAGCGTAGGACTAGCGGGAGGTATAGACTACAATGAGCAGTTCTTC.

CDR3: CCWTGTDTQYF. The CDR3 DNA reads TGCTGCTGGACAGGCACAGATACGCAGTATTTT. The rearrangement joins TRBV20-1 to TRBJ2-3; D perhaps matches TRBD1 (6 bases). CDR1 and CDR2 from the germline V gene are DFQATT and SNEGSKA (reference sequence). The CDR3 covers 11 residues.

The chain uses TRBV5-5 and TRBJ2-7, with unresolved D. V was shortened by 0 bases and J by 6 bases, with 1 base between the two germline ends. CDR1 SGHKS and CDR2 YYEKEE come from the germline V gene (reference sequence). This CDR3 is built from 10 residues. The CDR3 loop reads CASSLVEQYF. CDR3 DNA sequence: TGTGCCAGCAGCTTGGTCGAGCAGTACTTC.

The chain links TRBV6-5 to TRBJ2-4; no clear D. Trimming pared 2 bases from V and 0 bases from J, leaving 11 bases between. The length of the CDR3 is 16 residues. Germline CDR1 is MNHEY and CDR2 is SVGAGI. CDR3 in DNA: TGTGCCAGCAGTTACACAGTGGCGATAGCCAAAAACATTCAGTACTTC. This sequence encodes CASSYTVAIAKNIQYF.

The gene calls are TRBV19 and TRBJ2-3; TRBD2 agrees at 11 bases. V was clipped by 3 bases and J by 4 bases; unmatched bases: 3. Germline CDR1 LNHDA, CDR2 SQIVND (reference sequence). The CDR3 loop spans 15 amino acids. The CDR3 region has the DNA TGTGCCAGTAGTATTACTAGCGGGAGATCAGATACGCAGTATTTT. Translated: CASSITSGRSDTQYF. Combining the CDR3 with reference TRBV19 and TRBJ2-3 gives the whole variable domain DGGITQSPKYLFRKEGQNVTLSCEQNLNHDAMYWYRQDPGQGLRLIYYSQIVNDFQKGDIAEGYSVSREKKESFPLTVTSAQKNPTAFYLCASSITSGRSDTQYFGPGTRLTVL.

The CDR3 here is CASSQNPPLAILHYEQYF. CDR3 sequence (DNA): TGCGCCAGCAGTCAAAACCCCCCTCTAGCGATCCTTCACTACGAGCAGTACTTC. The chain carries TRBV23-1 and TRBJ2-7; tentative D call: TRBD2 (6 bases). TRBV23-1 is an ORF for which the function is uncertain. The length of the CDR3 is 18 residues. The germline V and J ends were trimmed by 2 bases and 3 bases, with 23 bases remaining between them.

The chain links TRBV7-2 to TRBJ2-1, with D possibly TRBD2 on 6 matching bases. CDR3 size: 14 residues. CDR1 is SGHTA, CDR2 FQGNSA, per germline. V lost 6 bases to trimming and J lost 3 bases, with 12 bases between them. CDR3 in DNA: TGTGCCAGCAGTTCGGGGACTTACTACAATGAGCAGTTCTTC. It specifies CASSSGTYYNEQFF. Looking up the rest from reference TRBV7-2 and TRBJ2-1 gives the full variable domain: GAGVSQSPSNKVTEKGKDVELRCDPISGHTALYWYRQSLGQGLEFLIYFQGNSAPDKSGLPSDRFSAERTGGSVSTLTIQRTQQEDSAVYLCASSSGTYYNEQFFGPGTRLTVL.

V usage is TRBV7-3 and J usage is TRBJ2-1; TRBD2 is a possible D gene (6 bases). Germline-derived CDR1 and CDR2 are SGHTA and FQGTGA. CDR3 length: 15 residues. Deletions cut 4 bases from V and 4 bases from J, with 14 bases between. The CDR3 spells CASSSTGTPYNEQFF. CDR3 bases: TGTGCCAGCAGCTCCACCGGGACTCCTTACAATGAGCAGTTCTTC.

The chain combines TRBV29-1 with TRBJ2-1, with 10 nucleotides matching TRBD1. Germline V gives CDR1 SQVTM, CDR2 ANQGSEA. V trimming: 2 bases; J trimming: 14 bases; junction bases outside the gene matches: 6. This CDR3 has 12 amino acids. CDR3 in DNA: TGCAGCGTTGAATTGACAGGGGGCTCAGAGTTCTTC. Translation: CSVELTGGSEFF.

This clone is a singleton in its sample. This chain uses TRBV11-2 with TRBJ2-7; possibly TRBD2 for D (6 bases). CDR3 length equals 16 residues. Trimming took 7 bases from V and 0 from J, leaving 19 bases between them. CDR1 is SGHAT, CDR2 FQNNGV, per germline. CDR3 loop: CASTYHPAGSSYEQYF. The CDR3 region has the DNA TGTGCCAGCACCTATCACCCGGCGGGGAGCTCCTACGAGCAGTACTTC.

The chain joins TRBV10-3 to TRBJ2-1, with unresolved D. Germline lookup yields CDR1 ENHRY and CDR2 SYGVKD. Trimming removed 3 bases at V and 0 bases at J, with 15 bases between. The CDR3 has 17 residues. CDR3 sequence (DNA): TGTGCCATCAGTGACCTACCTACAGCGAGCTCCTACAATGAGCAGTTCTTC. Its protein is CAISDLPTASSYNEQFF.

J is TRBJ1-1 and V is TRBV27; 9 bases are shared with TRBD1. The J segment lost 4 bases and the V segment lost 8 bases, leaving 8 bases of the junction unmatched. CDR1 MNHEY and CDR2 SMNVEV come from the germline V gene (reference sequence). This CDR3 spans 14 amino acids. This CDR3 is CASALTGGSTEAFF. CDR3 DNA sequence: TGTGCCAGCGCCTTGACAGGGGGAAGCACTGAAGCTTTCTTT.

The chain carries TRBV4-3 and TRBJ2-7; D is uncertain. V shed 1 base and J shed 6 bases, with 10 bases lying between them. CDR3 length: 13 amino acids. Germline CDR1 and CDR2: LGHNA and YSLEER. The DNA for the CDR3 is TGCGCCAGCAGCCAAGGCGTTTGGAGCGAGCAGTACTTC. Translating it yields CASSQGVWSEQYF.

The V gene is TRBV7-9, the J gene TRBJ2-7; TRBD1 matches 8 bases. With 7 bases clipped from V and 2 bases from J, the junction kept 4 bases outside the gene matches. The V gene's germline CDR1 is SEHNR and CDR2 FQNEAQ (reference sequence). This CDR3 is 13 amino acids long. CDR3 in amino acids: CASNVQGAYEQYF. CDR3 bases: TGTGCCAGCAACGTACAGGGGGCCTACGAGCAGTACTTC. Looking up the rest from reference TRBV7-9 and TRBJ2-7 gives the full variable domain: DTGVSQNPRHKITKRGQNVTFRCDPISEHNRLYWYRQTLGQGPEFLTYFQNEAQLEKSRLLSDRFSAERPKGSFSTLEIQRTEQGDSAMYLCASNVQGAYEQYFGPGTRLTVT.

The chain recombines TRBV25-1 with TRBJ2-7; no clear D gene. The length of the CDR3 is 12 residues. V was shortened by 3 bases and J by 7 bases, with 10 bases between the two germline ends. The germline V gene has CDR1 MGHDK and CDR2 SYGVNS. CDR3 amino acids: CASSETVGEQYF. Written as DNA, the CDR3 is TGTGCCAGCAGTGAGACCGTTGGGGAGCAGTACTTC.

This chain links TRBV30 with TRBJ2-7; TRBD1 matches at 8 bases. Trimming took 4 bases from V and 2 from J; bases not matched to a gene: 1. Germline V lookup: CDR1 GTSNPN, CDR2 SVGIG (reference sequence). This CDR3 spans 12 amino acids. The CDR3 loop reads CAWMTGAYEQYF. The CDR3 DNA follows: TGTGCCTGGATGACAGGGGCCTACGAGCAGTACTTC.

The chain has TRBV19 and TRBJ1-5, with 7 bases matching TRBD1. The length of the CDR3 is 15 residues. Germline CDR1 reads LNHDA; CDR2 reads SQIVND (reference sequence). Trimming at V came to 4 bases and at J to 2 bases, leaving 5 bases not matched to a gene. The CDR3, as DNA: TGTGCCAGTAGTAGAGGGGGCTCGGGCAATCAGCCCCAGCATTTT. This encodes CASSRGGSGNQPQHF.

The genes are TRBV5-1 and TRBJ1-1; 8 bases are a match to TRBD1. Looked up from germline, CDR1 is SGHRS and CDR2 is YFSETQ. This CDR3 has 14 amino acids. The V gene end was trimmed by 4 bases and the J gene end by 4 bases; junction bases not matched to a gene: 6. The CDR3 reads CASSAGQGATEAFF. DNA for the CDR3: TGCGCCAGCAGCGCCGGACAGGGCGCCACTGAAGCTTTCTTT.

This clone has just one count. The V call is TRBV18, the J call TRBJ2-1; the match to TRBD2 covers 8 bases. The CDR3 has 16 amino acids. From germline, CDR1 is KGHSH and CDR2 LQKENI. V lost 0 bases and J lost 6; bases outside the gene matches: 7. CDR3 region: CASSPPTGGLGNEQFF. The CDR3 DNA is TGTGCCAGCTCACCACCGACGGGAGGGTTGGGCAATGAGCAGTTCTTC.

The CDR3 region has the DNA TGTGCCAGTTGTGCCGGGACAGGGCGACCTAATCAGCCCCAGCATTTT. Its protein is CASCAGTGRPNQPQHF. V and J are TRBV19 and TRBJ1-5; 9 nucleotides line up with TRBD1. Germline V gives CDR1 LNHDA, CDR2 SQIVND (reference sequence). Losses at the gene ends were 8 bases for V and 4 bases for J; bases not matched to a gene: 12. This CDR3 region has 16 residues.

The chain combines TRBV4-3 with TRBJ1-2; D might be TRBD1 (5 bases). Germline assignment: CDR1 LGHNA and CDR2 YSLEER. This CDR3 is built from 16 residues. Trimming took 0 bases from V and 3 from J, leaving 14 bases between them. The CDR3 coding sequence is TGCGCCAGCAGCCAAGATGGGGGGACGGTGGACTATGGCTACACCTTC. Translated: CASSQDGGTVDYGYTF.